This entry lists 24 T cell receptor beta chains sequenced from one sample in a study of shared clonotypes between healthy human individuals. Libraries were prepared by immunoSEQ multiplex PCR; TCRdb keeps only in-frame clonotypes and omits some of them. The sample shows about 2 million clones, approximately 94% of them seen only once. Naive CD8 populations comprised CD45RO-negative cells positively selected for CCR7, excluding terminally differentiated effector memory CD45RA+ cells. The source material was naive CD8+ T cells sorted from blood. These receptors were obtained from a young man in good health.

The chain recombines TRBV10-3 with TRBJ2-2; 9 nucleotides match TRBD1. With 2 bases clipped from V and 1 base from J, the junction kept 8 bases outside the gene matches. The V gene's germline CDR1 is ENHRY and CDR2 SYGVKD. The CDR3 is made up of 18 amino acids. The CDR3 nucleotides read TGTGCCATCAGTGAGCTTTGGACAGGGGAAAAGAACACCGGGGAGCTGTTTTTT. As protein: CAISELWTGEKNTGELFF.

CDR3 nucleotides: TGTGCCAGCAGCCGAGAGGACACTGGCTATGGCTACACCTTC. Its translation: CASSREDTGYGYTF. This sequence joins TRBV4-2 and TRBJ1-2, with D possibly matching TRBD1 (5 bases). This CDR3 region has 14 residues. Germline V gene sequence: CDR1 LGHNA, CDR2 YNFKEQ. Trimming took 4 bases from V and 4 from J, leaving 13 bases between them.

The chain links TRBV7-9 to TRBJ2-7, with TRBD1 identical over 7 bases. V was clipped by 5 bases and J by 0 bases; unmatched bases: 7. Germline CDR1 is SEHNR and CDR2 is FQNEAQ (reference sequence). The CDR3 extends over 15 amino acids. Here the CDR3 reads CASSPHRQGSYEQYF. DNA of the CDR3: TGTGCCAGCAGCCCCCACAGACAGGGCTCCTACGAGCAGTACTTC. The whole variable domain, filled in from reference TRBV7-9 and TRBJ2-7, reads DTGVSQNPRHKITKRGQNVTFRCDPISEHNRLYWYRQTLGQGPEFLTYFQNEAQLEKSRLLSDRFSAERPKGSFSTLEIQRTEQGDSAMYLCASSPHRQGSYEQYFGPGTRLTVT.

Concerning this clone: Distinct nucleotide sequences in the sample also encode this CDR3. V is TRBV27 and J is TRBJ2-3; D gene uncertain. From germline, CDR1 is MNHEY and CDR2 SMNVEV (reference sequence). V dropped 5 bases and J dropped 4 bases, with 13 bases sitting between them. This CDR3 region has 14 residues. The CDR3 DNA sequence: TGTGCCAGCAGTCCCCTGGGCCCGTCAGATACGCAGTATTTT. The encoded protein is CASSPLGPSDTQYF.

The chain recombines TRBV6-6 with TRBJ2-1; D unresolved. Germline CDR1 MNHNY, CDR2 SVGAGI (reference sequence). The germline V and J ends were trimmed by 8 bases and 5 bases, with 16 bases remaining between them. The CDR3 covers 14 residues. The CDR3 region is CASGSDAINNEQFF. The CDR3 DNA reads as TGTGCCAGCGGTAGTGACGCGATTAACAATGAGCAGTTCTTC.

V is TRBV10-2 and J is TRBJ1-1; no reliable D call. V was pared by 6 bases and J by 1 base, with 6 bases between. Germline assignment: CDR1 WSHSY and CDR2 SAAADI. There are 12 residues in the CDR3. This CDR3 is CASSRGNTEAFF. The CDR3 DNA reads TGCGCCAGCAGCCGGGGGAACACTGAAGCTTTCTTT.

The chain recombines TRBV11-2 with TRBJ2-3; TRBD1 matches 7 bases. The CDR3 contains 14 residues. Trimming took 2 bases from V and 5 from J; bases not matched to a gene: 4. Germline V CDR1 and CDR2: SGHAT, FQNNGV. The CDR3 sequence: CASSLRAGGDTQYF. DNA of the CDR3: TGTGCCAGCAGCTTAAGAGCAGGGGGAGATACGCAGTATTTT.

The chain recombines TRBV29-1 with TRBJ2-5, with 10 bases lining up with TRBD2. The ends lost 5 bases at V and 5 bases at J; junction bases unmatched: 8. This CDR3 has 14 amino acids. Germline CDR1 and CDR2: SQVTM and ANQGSEA. CDR3 nucleotides: TGCAGCGTTTGCCTAGCGGGAGTTGAGGAGACCCAGTACTTC. It specifies CSVCLAGVEETQYF.

This clone showed up just once. The chain recombines TRBV27 with TRBJ2-3; 7 positions agree with TRBD1. Trimming took 2 bases from V and 3 from J; bases not matched to a gene: 2. Germline-derived CDR1 and CDR2 are MNHEY and SMNVEV (reference sequence). The CDR3 extends over 14 amino acids. The CDR3 nucleotides read TGTGCCAGCAGTTTAAGGGACAGAACAGATACGCAGTATTTT. The encoded protein is CASSLRDRTDTQYF.

This sequence joins TRBV9 and TRBJ2-1; maybe TRBD2 (6 bases). V shed 1 base and J shed 1 base, with 9 bases lying between them. The CDR3 is 15 amino acids. Germline loops: CDR1 SGDLS, CDR2 YYNGEE. CDR3 nucleotides: TGTGCCAGCAGCGTAATGGGGGGATCCTACAATGAGCAGTTCTTC. It is translated as CASSVMGGSYNEQFF.

The chain uses TRBV4-1 and TRBJ1-6; unclear D gene. Trimming removed 0 bases at V and 0 bases at J, with 12 bases between. The CDR3 is made up of 18 amino acids. Germline CDR1 reads MGHRA; CDR2 reads YSYEKL. In nucleotides, the CDR3 is TGCGCCAGCAGCCAAGATTTCGAGAGAAGCTCCTATAATTCACCCCTCCACTTT. Translation: CASSQDFERSSYNSPLHF.

The chain carries TRBV6-7 and TRBJ2-7; possibly TRBD1 for D (7 bases). Being an ORF, TRBV6-7 has a function that is uncertain. The CDR3 spans 17 residues. Between the trimmed V and J ends, which lost 6 bases and 4 bases, there was a span of 25 bases. The CDR3 sequence is CASSLWGRWQGGYEQYF. As DNA, the CDR3 is TGTGCCAGCAGCCTCTGGGGGAGATGGCAGGGGGGATACGAGCAGTACTTC.

Regarding this clone: One end of the junction varies from germline; a read error may be responsible. The chain joins TRBV29-1 to TRBJ2-7; 8 bases are a match to TRBD2. CDR1 is SQVTM, CDR2 ANQGSEA, per germline. The CDR3 is 15 amino acids. The DNA for the CDR3 is TGCAGCGTCGAAGAGCCTAGCGGGCCTCCCTACGAGCAGTACTTC. Protein: CSVEEPSGPPYEQYF.

Worth noting for this clone: In the same sample, other DNA sequences code for this CDR3. This chain uses TRBV19 with TRBJ2-7; no clear D gene. V lost 4 bases and J 6 bases, leaving 7 bases between the germline ends. CDR3 length: 11 residues. Per the germline V gene, CDR1 is LNHDA and CDR2 is SQIVND (reference sequence). Written as DNA, the CDR3 is TGTGCCAGTAGTAGGGGATCCGAGCAGTACTTC. Encoded protein: CASSRGSEQYF.

This clone was seen only a few times. This rearrangement joins TRBV29-1 to TRBJ1-3, with unresolved D. Between the trimmed V and J ends, which lost 0 bases and 0 bases, there was a span of 3 bases. Germline V gene sequence: CDR1 SQVTM, CDR2 ANQGSEA. The CDR3 sequence is 13 residues long. As DNA, the CDR3 is TGCAGCGTTGAAGAGGCCTCTGGAAACACCATATATTTT. As protein: CSVEEASGNTIYF.

V and J are TRBV6-5 and TRBJ1-1; unclear D gene. The CDR3 is made up of 16 amino acids. V was trimmed by 0 bases and J by 1 base, leaving 12 bases between them. Germline V gene lookup returns CDR1 MNHEY and CDR2 SVGAGI. The CDR3 is CASSYSVPVGNTEAFF. The DNA of the CDR3 is TGTGCCAGCAGTTACTCGGTCCCTGTCGGGAACACTGAAGCTTTCTTT.

The rearrangement joins TRBV13 to TRBJ2-1, with TRBD2 identical over 9 bases. Germline V gene lookup returns CDR1 PRHDT and CDR2 FYEKMQ (reference sequence). This CDR3 spans 15 amino acids. The junction had 4 bases not matched to a gene; V was cut back by 0 bases and J by 7 bases. CDR3 sequence: CASSLGTSGLNEQFF. CDR3 DNA sequence: TGTGCCAGCAGCTTAGGCACTAGCGGGTTGAATGAGCAGTTCTTC. The whole variable domain, filled in from reference TRBV13 and TRBJ2-1, reads AAGVIQSPRHLIKEKRETATLKCYPIPRHDTVYWYQQGPGQDPQFLISFYEKMQSDKGSIPDRFSAQQFSDYHSELNMSSLELGDSALYFCASSLGTSGLNEQFFGPGTRLTVL.

This clone was seen a few times. The chain recombines TRBV6-1 with TRBJ2-7, with 9 positions matching TRBD2. The CDR3 is 15 amino acids. Germline V gene sequence: CDR1 MNHNS, CDR2 SASEGT. V lost 2 bases, J lost 2 bases, and 4 bases stayed unmatched. CDR3 in DNA: TGTGCCAGCAGTGAATGGCGGGGGGGCCCCTACGAGCAGTACTTC. Amino acid sequence: CASSEWRGGPYEQYF.

This chain uses TRBV14 with TRBJ2-7; D might be TRBD2 (6 bases). V was trimmed by 5 bases and J by 5 bases, leaving 10 bases between them. This CDR3 contains 12 residues. Germline V lookup: CDR1 SGHDN, CDR2 FVKESK. Written as DNA, the CDR3 is TGTGCCAGCAGCGACTGGGGGGACGAGCAGTACTTC. Encoded protein: CASSDWGDEQYF.

As concerns this clone: Other DNA sequences in the sample encode the same CDR3. V is TRBV5-1 and J is TRBJ2-7; TRBD2 might be the D (6 bases). With 4 bases removed from V and 3 bases from J, the gap between germline ends came to 11 bases. CDR1 SGHRS and CDR2 YFSETQ come from the germline V gene. This CDR3 comprises 13 residues. The CDR3 coding sequence is TGCGCCAGCAGCCTCGGGACTTTCTACGAGCAGTACTTC. This codes for CASSLGTFYEQYF.

This CDR3 reads CASSLWGPLYEQYF. In DNA form, the CDR3 reads TGTGCCAGCAGCTTGTGGGGGCCCCTCTACGAGCAGTACTTC. This rearrangement joins TRBV5-4 to TRBJ2-7, with D perhaps matching TRBD1 (6 bases). Deletions cut 1 base from V and 3 bases from J, with 11 bases between. Germline CDR1 and CDR2: SGHNT and YYREEE (reference sequence). The CDR3 covers 14 residues.

The rearrangement joins TRBV4-1 to TRBJ1-1; TRBD1 matches 7 bases. Germline V gene lookup returns CDR1 MGHRA and CDR2 YSYEKL. The CDR3 loop spans 16 amino acids. V lost 0 bases and J lost 4; bases outside the gene matches: 8. The DNA for the CDR3 is TGCGCCAGCAGCCAAGAAGGAGGCAGGGGGAGCACTGAAGCTTTCTTT. Translated, it gives CASSQEGGRGSTEAFF.

V is TRBV7-9 and J is TRBJ1-2; D is unclear. With 2 bases removed from V and 1 base from J, the gap between germline ends came to 20 bases. Germline V gives CDR1 SEHNR, CDR2 FQNEAQ (reference sequence). The CDR3 has 18 amino acids. The CDR3 sequence: CASSLRVSGRKNNYGYTF. CDR3 DNA sequence: TGTGCCAGCAGCTTACGGGTTTCCGGCCGAAAAAATAACTATGGCTACACCTTC.

This chain uses TRBV4-3 with TRBJ2-7; the match to TRBD1 covers 8 bases. Per the germline V gene, CDR1 is LGHNA and CDR2 is YSLEER. The CDR3 length is 14 residues. After removal of 3 bases from V and 5 bases from J, the junction contained 6 bases not matched to a gene. DNA for the CDR3: TGCGCCAGCAGCCACGGACAGGGCGGGGACGAGCAGTACTTC. Translation gives CASSHGQGGDEQYF.